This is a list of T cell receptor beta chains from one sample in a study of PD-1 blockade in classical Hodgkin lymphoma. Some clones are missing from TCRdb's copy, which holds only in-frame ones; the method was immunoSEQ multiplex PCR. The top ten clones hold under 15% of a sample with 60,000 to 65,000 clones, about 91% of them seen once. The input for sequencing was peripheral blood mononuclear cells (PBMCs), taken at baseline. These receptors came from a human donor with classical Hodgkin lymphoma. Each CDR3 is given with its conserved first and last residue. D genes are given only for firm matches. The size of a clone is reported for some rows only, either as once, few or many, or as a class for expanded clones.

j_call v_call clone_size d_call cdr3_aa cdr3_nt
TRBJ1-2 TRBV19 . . CASSVLTAGPGYTF TGTGCCAGTAGTGTACTTACCGCGGGACCTGGCTACACCTTC
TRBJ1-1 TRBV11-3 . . CASSLRPQVEAFF TGTGCCAGCAGCTTACGCCCGCAGGTTGAAGCTTTCTTT
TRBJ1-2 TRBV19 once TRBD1 CASSLRDRGNYGYTF TGTGCCAGTAGTCTAAGGGACAGGGGTAACTATGGCTACACCTTC
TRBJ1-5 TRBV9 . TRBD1 CASSAGTENQPQHF TGTGCCAGCAGCGCCGGGACAGAAAATCAGCCCCAGCATTTT
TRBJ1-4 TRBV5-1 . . CASSWAARDNEKLFF TGCGCCAGCAGCTGGGCGGCAAGGGATAATGAAAAACTGTTTTTT
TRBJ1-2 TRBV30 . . CAWSESDYGYTF TGTGCCTGGAGTGAATCCGACTATGGCTACACCTTC
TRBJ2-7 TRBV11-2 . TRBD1 CASSPGTVRAYEQYF TGTGCCAGCAGCCCAGGGACAGTACGAGCCTACGAGCAGTACTTC
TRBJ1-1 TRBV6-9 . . CASSMGGLGTEAFF TGTGCCAGCTCAATGGGGGGCCTAGGCACTGAAGCTTTCTTT
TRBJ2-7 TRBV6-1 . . CASRESPMEQYF TGTGCCAGCAGAGAAAGTCCAATGGAGCAGTACTTC
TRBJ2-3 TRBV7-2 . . CASSLVGDTQYF TGTGCCAGCAGCTTAGTCGGGGATACGCAGTATTTT
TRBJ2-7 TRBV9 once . CASSWTGSYEQYF TGTGCCAGCAGCTGGACGGGCTCCTACGAGCAGTACTTC